Listed here are 25 T cell receptor beta chains from one sample, sequenced in a study of blood T cells in healthy people across ages (dated by TCRdb to 2014 to 2015). Library generation was performed with 5' RACE. Instrument used: Illumina HiSeq 2500. A second PCR of roughly 7 to 12 cycles was run with a J-beta primer mix and a sample-barcoded 5' primer. Using fastp at Q25 and MiXCR, TCRdb reprocessed the public reads and kept productive beta chains. Each entry is one CDR3 protein sequence, shown with its most common DNA and genes. Counted in this sample were around 1,600,000 distinct CDR3 sequences; approximately 43% of them appeared once. Clones ranked in the top ten supply around 4% of the sample. The sequencing input was blood. These receptors all come from a woman between 18 and 30 years old in good health.

The chain employs TRBV27 and TRBJ1-2; the D is unclear. The CDR3 covers 13 residues. The germline V and J ends were trimmed by 5 bases and 4 bases, with 11 bases remaining between them. Germline lookup yields CDR1 MNHEY and CDR2 SMNVEV (reference sequence). Here the CDR3 DNA reads TGTGCCAGCAGTGTAAATACCGTCTATGGCTACACCTTC. Translated: CASSVNTVYGYTF.

The table lists this clonotype with a few counts. The gene calls are TRBV21-1 and TRBJ2-7. TRBV21-1 is a listed pseudogene. The CDR3 spans 14 residues. The CDR3: CASSPVQDTYEQYF. The DNA of the CDR3 is TGTGCCAGCAGCCCAGTTCAGGATACCTACGAGCAGTACTTC.

In nucleotides, the CDR3 is TGCAGCGTTGAAGGGGGCCAGACTAACTATGGCTACACCTTC. Encoded protein: CSVEGGQTNYGYTF. The chain is built from TRBV29-1 and TRBJ1-2, with a possible D match to TRBD1 (5 bases). Trimming cost V 1 base and J 0 bases, with 9 bases left between them. The germline V gene encodes CDR1 SQVTM and CDR2 ANQGSEA. This CDR3 comprises 14 residues.

Only a few counts were recorded for this clonotype. The chain employs TRBV12-3 or TRBV12-4 and TRBJ2-3; 7 nucleotides agree with TRBD2. The CDR3 runs to 16 residues. The trim removed 5 bases at V and 5 bases at J, leaving 13 bases unmatched. The CDR3: CASSPRSGGRGDTQYF. In DNA form, the CDR3 reads TGTGCCAGCAGTCCAAGGTCGGGCGGGAGAGGAGATACGCAGTATTTT.

This clonotype appeared many times. The V gene is TRBV29-1, the J gene TRBJ1-2; no clear D. The ends were cut back, 2 bases at V and 8 bases at J, with 3 bases in the middle. This CDR3 comprises 9 residues. Germline V lookup: CDR1 SQVTM, CDR2 ANQGSEA. The CDR3 loop reads CSVEQGYTF. Written as DNA, the CDR3 is TGCAGCGTTGAACAAGGCTACACCTTC.

As DNA, the CDR3 is TGCGCCAGCAGCCAAGATGGACGGGGTGTGGGGACTGAAGCTTTCTTT. Its protein product is CASSQDGRGVGTEAFF. The rearrangement uses TRBV4-1 and TRBJ1-1; D remains ambiguous. This CDR3 comprises 16 residues. The germline gives CDR1 MGHRA, CDR2 YSYEKL. V was pared by 0 bases and J by 5 bases, with 16 bases between.

The V gene is TRBV30, the J gene TRBJ2-1; D tentatively fits TRBD1 or TRBD2 (5 bases each). Germline assignment: CDR1 GTSNPN and CDR2 SVGIG (reference sequence). This CDR3 comprises 17 residues. V was clipped by 5 bases and J by 0 bases, with 20 bases between them. This CDR3 reads CAWETGAVRSSYNEQFF. In DNA, the CDR3 is TGTGCCTGGGAGACCGGGGCAGTCCGAAGCTCCTACAATGAGCAGTTCTTC.

A few counts support this clonotype. The V and J genes are TRBV20-1 and TRBJ2-7, with 7 positions matching TRBD2. CDR1 is DFQATT and CDR2 is SNEGSKA in the germline V gene (reference sequence). CDR3 size: 14 residues. Losses at the gene ends were 1 base for V and 3 bases for J; bases not matched to a gene: 6. The CDR3: CSARVAGGFYEQYF. Here the CDR3 DNA reads TGCAGTGCTAGAGTAGCGGGCGGATTCTACGAGCAGTACTTC.

This clonotype occurred a few times. The CDR3, as DNA: TGTGCCAGCAGTGAAGGGCTAGCGGGAGGACGGGACGAGCAGTACTTC. It encodes CASSEGLAGGRDEQYF. The chain links TRBV2 to TRBJ2-7; 11 positions agree with TRBD2. Germline lookup yields CDR1 SNHLY and CDR2 FYNNEI. The CDR3 covers 16 residues. The ends lost 1 base at V and 5 bases at J; junction bases unmatched: 7.

The CDR3 loop reads CASSLWGDSTDTQYF. In nucleotides, the CDR3 is TGCGCCAGCAGCTTGTGGGGGGATAGCACAGATACGCAGTATTTT. The chain is built from TRBV5-1 and TRBJ2-3; D may be TRBD2 (6 bases). This CDR3 region has 15 residues. Per the germline V gene, CDR1 is SGHRS and CDR2 is YFSETQ. The V gene lost 1 base and the J gene lost 0 bases, with 9 bases spanning the gap. The variable domain in full, completed from reference TRBV5-1 and TRBJ2-3, reads KAGVTQTPRYLIKTRGQQVTLSCSPISGHRSVSWYQQTPGQGLQFLFEYFSETQRNKGNFPGRFSGRQFSNSRSEMNVSTLELGDSALYLCASSLWGDSTDTQYFGPGTRLTVL.

A remark on this clonotype: One end of the junction does not line up with germline, which may come from a read error. The chain carries TRBV2 and TRBJ2-7, with D tentatively TRBD2 (5 bases). The CDR3 totals 15 residues. Per germline, CDR1 SNHLY and CDR2 FYNNEI. CDR3 protein: CASREGLAVSYEQYF. The CDR3 coding sequence is TGCGCCAGCCGGGAAGGGCTAGCAGTCTCCTACGAGCAGTACTTC.

The table lists this clonotype with a few counts. The genes are TRBV12-3 or TRBV12-4 and TRBJ1-1; D is uncertain. V was clipped by 6 bases and J by 4 bases, with 12 bases between them. The CDR3 is 13 residues long. The CDR3 region is CASRTGGGTEAFF. The DNA of the CDR3 is TGTGCCAGCAGGACGGGAGGCGGCACTGAAGCTTTCTTT.

The CDR3 region is CSARGKRLYNEQYF. The CDR3 nucleotides read TGCAGTGCTAGAGGAAAGCGACTATACAATGAGCAGTACTTC. The rearrangement uses TRBV20-1 and TRBJ2-1; D is perhaps TRBD2 (5 bases). Matching the DNA end better, TRBJ2-7 makes the J call doubtful. The germline gives CDR1 DFQATT, CDR2 SNEGSKA (reference sequence). This CDR3 has 14 residues.

The genes are TRBV3-1 and TRBJ1-1, with D possibly matching TRBD1 (6 bases). Trimming removed 4 bases from V and 7 bases from J, with 16 bases in between. CDR1 and CDR2 from the germline V gene are LGHDT and YNNKEL (reference sequence). CDR3 size: 14 residues. As DNA, the CDR3 is TGTGCCAGCAGCCTTCTGGGGGGCGGAGGTGAAGCTTTCTTT. This encodes CASSLLGGGGEAFF.

This clonotype was seen a handful of times. The chain carries TRBV7-2 and TRBJ2-7, with D possibly matching TRBD1 (5 bases). V gave up 1 base and J gave up 2 bases, with 6 bases separating them. CDR3 size: 13 residues. The germline CDR1 and CDR2 sequences are SGHTA and FQGNSA. As DNA, the CDR3 is TGTGCCAGCAGCTTAGTCAGGGCCTACGAGCAGTACTTC. It translates to CASSLVRAYEQYF.

Points on this clonotype: The CDR3 does not close with the conserved phenylalanine or tryptophan, likely indicating a read error. The chain carries TRBV7-9 and TRBJ1-4; 9 bases align to TRBD1. This CDR3 contains 14 residues. Trimming cost V 3 bases and J 8 bases; bases outside gene matches: 4. Germline V gene sequence: CDR1 SEHNR, CDR2 FQNEAQ (reference sequence). The CDR3 protein is CASSFTGGDEKLFV. As DNA, the CDR3 is TGTGCCAGCAGCTTTACAGGGGGCGACGAAAAACTGTTTGTT.

This chain uses TRBV12-3 or TRBV12-4 with TRBJ1-1, with D tentatively TRBD1 (5 bases). CDR3 size: 11 residues. The germline V and J ends were trimmed by 5 bases and 6 bases, with 7 bases remaining between them. The CDR3 DNA reads TGTGCCAGCAGTATAGGGGCTGAAGCTTTCTTT. As protein: CASSIGAEAFF.

This chain joins TRBV12-3 or TRBV12-4 and TRBJ1-4; D uncertain. The CDR3 covers 15 residues. Deletions cut 2 bases from V and 8 bases from J, with 15 bases between. CDR3 DNA sequence: TGTGCCAGCAGTTTAAGTGGACGGATGGAGGAAAAACTGTTTTTT. It yields the protein CASSLSGRMEEKLFF.

The V gene is TRBV7-6, the J gene TRBJ2-2; TRBD1 might be the D (7 bases). V lost 10 bases, J lost 2 bases, and 17 bases lay in between. Germline CDR1 and CDR2: SGHVS and FNYEAQ. The CDR3 is 15 residues long. CDR3 nucleotides: TGTGCCACCGCCGGGCGGGACAGAAACACCGGGGAGCTGTTTTTT. It yields the protein CATAGRDRNTGELFF.

This clonotype was seen at least ten times. The chain links TRBV7-8 to TRBJ2-7; D possibly uses TRBD1 or TRBD2 (5 bases each). The CDR3 extends over 11 amino acids. Trimming shortened V by 8 bases and J by 5 bases, and 10 bases separated the two germline ends. Germline CDR1 SGHVS, CDR2 FQNEAQ. The CDR3 nucleotides are TGTGCCAGCGACCAGGGACACGAGCAGTACTTC. The encoded protein is CASDQGHEQYF.

The rearrangement uses TRBV4-3 and TRBJ2-4; D might be TRBD2 (5 bases). The CDR3 is 17 amino acids. Trimming pared 4 bases from V and 0 bases from J, leaving 16 bases between. Germline CDR1 is LGHNA and CDR2 is YSLEER. CDR3 nucleotide sequence: TGCGCCAGCAGCCGCGCCTTCGGACTTCCAGCCAAAAACATTCAGTACTTC. Its translation is CASSRAFGLPAKNIQYF.

This clonotype was seen more than once but under ten times. CDR3 region: CASVPRDRGRKDNQPQHF. As DNA, the CDR3 is TGTGCCAGCGTACCGCGGGACAGGGGGCGCAAGGACAATCAGCCCCAGCATTTT. The V call is TRBV21-1, the J call TRBJ1-5; TRBD1, the table's D call, lacks a check against the DNA. TRBV21-1 is a recognized pseudogene. The CDR3 extends over 18 amino acids.

The chain has TRBV12-3 or TRBV12-4 and TRBJ1-1; possible D gene TRBD1, 6 bases. V lost 6 bases to trimming and J lost 3 bases, with 17 bases between them. The CDR3 loop spans 15 amino acids. This chain's CDR3 is CASSGGGAYYTEAFF. The DNA for the CDR3 is TGTGCCAGCAGCGGGGGGGGGGCATACTACACTGAAGCTTTCTTT.

This clonotype has a handful of counts. This chain connects TRBV7-2 to TRBJ1-2, with D possibly matching TRBD1 (6 bases). The V and J ends lost 5 bases and 1 base respectively, with 11 bases between them. This CDR3 is built from 14 residues. CDR1 is SGHTA, CDR2 FQGNSA, per germline. The CDR3 DNA is TGTGCCAGCAGCACGTACAGGGATAACTATGGCTACACCTTC. Protein: CASSTYRDNYGYTF.

The chain is built from TRBV7-9 and TRBJ2-6, with D tentatively TRBD2 (5 bases). The V gene's germline CDR1 is SEHNR and CDR2 FQNEAQ (reference sequence). The V end was cut by 4 bases, the J end by 0 bases, with 13 bases between. CDR3 length: 17 residues. The CDR3 loop reads CASSSRVTTSGANVLTF. Written as DNA, the CDR3 is TGTGCCAGCAGCTCGCGGGTTACCACCTCTGGGGCCAACGTCCTGACTTTC.